These T cell receptor beta chains were read from a single sample in a study of T cell responses to AZD1222 COVID-19 vaccine. The repertoire was sequenced with immunoSEQ multiplex PCR; TCRdb's copy has only in-frame clones and lacks some. The sample shows roughly 110,000 clones, around 90% of them seen only once. The source was peripheral blood, collected on day 0 of AZD1222 vaccination. All receptors come from an adult in good health. Both conserved end residues are part of each CDR3. The order of the fields is J gene, V gene, CDR3 protein.

j_call: TRBJ2-5
v_call: TRBV18
cdr3_aa: CASSVGPGSGETQYF

j_call: TRBJ2-3
v_call: TRBV4-3
cdr3_aa: CASSQDIISELAGFTDTQYF

j_call: TRBJ1-2
v_call: TRBV6-5
cdr3_aa: CASSYLEWGRGGYTF

j_call: TRBJ1-2
v_call: TRBV6-2/TRBV6-3
cdr3_aa: CASSYSDRSNYGYTF

j_call: TRBJ1-1
v_call: TRBV5-1
cdr3_aa: CASSLGAATSEAFF

j_call: TRBJ2-7
v_call: TRBV13
cdr3_aa: CASSASVGTGLPYEQYF

j_call: TRBJ2-2
v_call: TRBV18
cdr3_aa: CASTKLRGSNTGELFF

j_call: TRBJ2-2
v_call: TRBV7-3
cdr3_aa: CASSSRLAGTGELFF

j_call: TRBJ1-5
v_call: TRBV6-5
cdr3_aa: CASSYLDRDQPQHF

j_call: TRBJ2-7
v_call: TRBV19
cdr3_aa: CASSIGGTATYEQYF

j_call: TRBJ1-2
v_call: TRBV20-1
cdr3_aa: CSASPALGQGIYGYTF

j_call: TRBJ2-7
v_call: TRBV11-2
cdr3_aa: CASSLVFPSGVGYEQYF

j_call: TRBJ1-3
v_call: TRBV5-1
cdr3_aa: CAIANSPGSNTIYF

j_call: TRBJ1-1
v_call: TRBV5-1
cdr3_aa: CASSLDRGTEAFF

j_call: TRBJ2-7
v_call: TRBV28
cdr3_aa: CASSLAGGSYEQYF

j_call: TRBJ1-5
v_call: TRBV4-2
cdr3_aa: CASSQDFRTDQPQHF

j_call: TRBJ2-7
v_call: TRBV27
cdr3_aa: CASSDKPIWYEQYF

j_call: TRBJ1-2
v_call: TRBV2
cdr3_aa: CARRGEGNYGYTF

j_call: TRBJ2-5
v_call: TRBV6-6
cdr3_aa: CASSPRRDRVQETQYF

j_call: TRBJ2-6
v_call: TRBV9
cdr3_aa: CASSPQHSGANVLTF

j_call: TRBJ2-5
v_call: TRBV29-1
cdr3_aa: CSVEAFRDRGSTQYF

j_call: TRBJ1-3
v_call: TRBV30
cdr3_aa: CAWQEDSGNTIYF